This TCR beta chain was identified in a study of cytomegalovirus exposure and HLA in healthy donors. The PCR made use of 60 Vbeta and 13 Jbeta primers. The assay was immunoSEQ multiplex PCR, and TCRdb's table has in-frame clones only and misses some. The sample consists of under 75,000 clones, about nine tenths of them appearing once. The sample was PBMCs. This clonotype originated in a woman aged 30 to 39 in good health and CMV-seronegative.

This chain's CDR3 is CASSVEQVSTDTQYF. CDR3 sequence (DNA): TGTGCCAGCAGCGTAGAACAGGTTAGCACAGATACGCAGTATTTT. V is TRBV9 and J is TRBJ2-3, with D maybe TRBD1 (5 bases). Germline V gene sequence: CDR1 SGDLS, CDR2 YYNGEE. This CDR3 is built from 15 residues. Trimming took 0 bases from V and 0 from J, leaving 8 bases between them.